The 8 T cell receptor beta chains below come from one sample, sequenced in a study of T-cell memory formation after mild COVID-19. A single record per CDR3 protein comes from TCRdb applying MiXCR to the 5' RACE reads. This sample has about 260,000 distinct CDR3 sequences; 8% to 10% occur once, and the top ten carry approximately 23%. Sequencing used PBMCs or a T cell subset sorted from them (not recorded which). The receptors were sampled from a man aged 18 to 29 who had mild COVID-19 (a few samples of this study predate the infection). Cell type and time point are not known.

The chain has TRBV6-5 and TRBJ1-2; TRBD1 matches at 8 bases. The CDR3 contains 14 residues. Germline CDR1 MNHEY, CDR2 SVGAGI. J lost 8 bases, V lost 1 base, and 6 bases had no gene match. This CDR3 reads CASSYFQGAWGYTF. CDR3 in DNA: TGTGCCAGCAGTTACTTTCAGGGGGCGTGGGGCTACACCTTC.

In its sample, this clonotype was seen many times. The chain links TRBV4-1 to TRBJ2-2; TRBD1 is a possible D gene (6 bases). Trimming removed 4 bases from V and 0 bases from J, with 12 bases in between. Germline CDR1 MGHRA, CDR2 YSYEKL. The CDR3 sequence is 16 residues long. The CDR3 here is CASSLTQGPNTGELFF. CDR3 sequence (DNA): TGCGCCAGCAGCCTAACACAGGGTCCGAACACCGGGGAGCTGTTTTTT.

This clonotype has a handful of counts. The rearrangement joins TRBV5-1 to TRBJ2-3, with D possibly being TRBD1 (5 bases). The V and J ends lost 1 base and 5 bases respectively, with 17 bases between them. CDR3 length: 16 residues. Germline CDR1 and CDR2: SGHRS and YFSETQ. This CDR3 is CASSLLESGQGDTQYF. The CDR3 DNA reads TGCGCCAGCAGCTTGCTGGAATCTGGGCAGGGAGATACGCAGTATTTT. The variable domain in full, with the rest retrieved from reference TRBV5-1 and TRBJ2-3, is KAGVTQTPRYLIKTRGQQVTLSCSPISGHRSVSWYQQTPGQGLQFLFEYFSETQRNKGNFPGRFSGRQFSNSRSEMNVSTLELGDSALYLCASSLLESGQGDTQYFGPGTRLTVL.

This clonotype has at least ten counts. The J gene is TRBJ2-7, the V gene TRBV5-1, with D possibly being TRBD1 (7 bases). Germline V gives CDR1 SGHRS, CDR2 YFSETQ. This CDR3 has 14 residues. Trimming pared 5 bases from V and 3 bases from J, leaving 15 bases between. CDR3 coding DNA: TGCGCCAGCAGAGGAGGGGACAGAGGCTACGAGCAGTACTTC. It translates to CASRGGDRGYEQYF. The entire variable domain, with the rest obtained from reference TRBV5-1 and TRBJ2-7, is as follows: KAGVTQTPRYLIKTRGQQVTLSCSPISGHRSVSWYQQTPGQGLQFLFEYFSETQRNKGNFPGRFSGRQFSNSRSEMNVSTLELGDSALYLCASRGGDRGYEQYFGPGTRLTVT.

In this sample, this clonotype turned up many times. The chain is built from TRBV7-6 and TRBJ1-1; 9 nucleotides align to TRBD1. Per germline, CDR1 SGHVS and CDR2 FNYEAQ. Trimming at V came to 5 bases and at J to 7 bases, leaving 5 bases not matched to a gene. The CDR3 contains 13 residues. DNA of the CDR3: TGTGCCAGCAGCCCGTTGACAGGGGGTGAAGCTTTCTTT. Encoded protein: CASSPLTGGEAFF.

This chain links TRBV11-2 with TRBJ1-5; the D gene is possibly TRBD1 (5 bases). Per the germline V gene, CDR1 is SGHAT and CDR2 is FQNNGV. CDR3 length: 14 residues. Deletions cut 1 base from V and 5 bases from J, with 9 bases between. The chain's CDR3 is CASSLVGGYQPQHF. As DNA, the CDR3 is TGTGCCAGCAGCTTAGTGGGGGGTTATCAGCCCCAGCATTTT.

This clonotype was observed a few times. This chain links TRBV11-2 with TRBJ1-6, with a possible D match to TRBD1 (5 bases). The CDR3 totals 16 residues. V lost 6 bases and J 3 bases, leaving 15 bases between the germline ends. CDR1 and CDR2 (germline): SGHAT, FQNNGV. The CDR3 coding sequence is TGTGCCAGCAGGAGACTTAGGGGAGGCTATAATTCACCCCTCCACTTT. It yields the protein CASRRLRGGYNSPLHF.

The sample holds many counts of this clonotype. The chain has TRBV7-6 and TRBJ2-7; weak D call: TRBD2 (5 bases). V was trimmed by 1 base and J by 0 bases, leaving 10 bases between them. This CDR3 is built from 15 residues. Germline CDR1 is SGHVS and CDR2 is FNYEAQ. This chain's CDR3 is CASSLGPGSSYEQYV. The CDR3, as DNA: TGTGCCAGCAGCTTAGGCCCGGGAAGCTCCTACGAGCAGTACGTC.